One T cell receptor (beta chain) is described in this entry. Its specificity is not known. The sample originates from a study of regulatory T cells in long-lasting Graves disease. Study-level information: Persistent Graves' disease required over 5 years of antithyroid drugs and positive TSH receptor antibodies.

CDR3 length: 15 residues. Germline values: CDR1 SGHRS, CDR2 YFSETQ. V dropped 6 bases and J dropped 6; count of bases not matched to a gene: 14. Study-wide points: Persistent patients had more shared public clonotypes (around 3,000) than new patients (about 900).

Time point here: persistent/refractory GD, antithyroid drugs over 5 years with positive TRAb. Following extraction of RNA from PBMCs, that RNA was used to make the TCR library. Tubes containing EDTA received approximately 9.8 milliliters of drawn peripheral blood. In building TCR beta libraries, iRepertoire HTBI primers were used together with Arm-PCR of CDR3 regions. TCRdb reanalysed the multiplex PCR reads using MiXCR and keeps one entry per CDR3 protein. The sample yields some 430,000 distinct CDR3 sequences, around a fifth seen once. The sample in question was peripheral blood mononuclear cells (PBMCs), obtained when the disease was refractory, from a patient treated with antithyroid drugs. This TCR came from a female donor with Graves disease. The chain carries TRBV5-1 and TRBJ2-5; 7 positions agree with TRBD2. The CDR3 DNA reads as TGCGCCAGCATTGATCGGAGAGCGGGAATGAAGACCCAGTACTTC. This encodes CASIDRRAGMKTQYF.